These 29 T cell receptor beta chains share one sample of origin, sequenced in a study of blood T cell repertoires in COVID-19. Profiling relied on immunoSEQ multiplex PCR, and the TCRdb table lists in-frame clones only, not all of them. The data hold about 82,000 clones, with 80% observed a single time. Sequencing used peripheral blood. These receptors all come from a woman in her thirties or forties with active or convalescent COVID-19.

The chain is built from TRBV30 and TRBJ2-5; 8 nucleotides match TRBD2. The CDR3 is 13 residues long. CDR1 is GTSNPN, CDR2 SVGIG, per germline (reference sequence). V lost 8 bases and J lost 5; bases outside the gene matches: 10. CDR3 in amino acids: CARGLAQKETQYF. The CDR3 nucleotides read TGTGCCAGAGGACTAGCACAGAAGGAGACCCAGTACTTC.

This clone has just one count. The chain combines TRBV4-3 with TRBJ2-7; 7 bases match TRBD1. CDR3 size: 16 residues. CDR1 and CDR2 (germline): LGHNA, YSLEER. V was pared by 4 bases and J by 2 bases, with 11 bases of the junction left unmatched. DNA for the CDR3: TGCGCCAGCAGCCCGCACGGGACAGACCCCACCTACGAGCAGTACTTC. Its translation: CASSPHGTDPTYEQYF.

V usage is TRBV2 and J usage is TRBJ2-7; D uncertain. With 7 bases removed from V and 3 bases from J, the gap between germline ends came to 10 bases. This CDR3 comprises 12 residues. Germline CDR1 is SNHLY and CDR2 is FYNNEI. The CDR3 spells CASNPTGYEQYF. For the CDR3, the DNA is TGTGCCAGCAACCCGACTGGCTACGAGCAGTACTTC. Using reference TRBV2 and TRBJ2-7 for the parts outside the CDR3, the full variable domain is EPEVTQTPSHQVTQMGQEVILRCVPISNHLYFYWYRQILGQKVEFLVSFYNNEISEKSEIFDDQFSVERPDGSNFTLKIRSTKLEDSAMYFCASNPTGYEQYFGPGTRLTVT.

This chain joins TRBV27 and TRBJ1-6; TRBD1 is a possible D gene (5 bases). The germline V and J ends were trimmed by 1 base and 9 bases, with 13 bases remaining between them. The CDR3 has 15 residues. Germline CDR1 is MNHEY and CDR2 is SMNVEV (reference sequence). As DNA, the CDR3 is TGTGCCAGCAGTTTATTCAGGGTCGGCACTTCACCCCTCCACTTT. Protein sequence: CASSLFRVGTSPLHF.

The chain combines TRBV11-3 with TRBJ1-1; tentative D call: TRBD1 (6 bases). Trimming left V 7 bases short and J 11 bases short, with 20 bases between. Germline V gene sequence: CDR1 SGHNT, CDR2 YENEEA. CDR3 length: 13 residues. The CDR3 region is CASTYTDQGIAFF. The CDR3, as DNA: TGTGCCAGCACGTATACGGATCAGGGGATCGCTTTCTTT.

The V and J genes are TRBV11-2 and TRBJ1-6; maybe TRBD1 (6 bases). This CDR3 has 15 residues. The germline V gene has CDR1 SGHAT and CDR2 FQNNGV. Trimming cost V 0 bases and J 6 bases, with 9 bases left between them. CDR3 DNA: TGTGCCAGCAGCTTAGATACAGGGACTAATTCACCCCTCCACTTT. Encoded protein: CASSLDTGTNSPLHF.

The chain has TRBV5-1 and TRBJ2-5; 7 bases map to TRBD2. Germline assignment: CDR1 SGHRS and CDR2 YFSETQ. This CDR3 is built from 13 residues. Trimming cost V 4 bases and J 5 bases; bases outside gene matches: 5. CDR3 nucleotides: TGCGCCAGCAGCCGGGTTAGCGGGGAGACCCAGTACTTC. Protein: CASSRVSGETQYF.

The V gene is TRBV5-1, the J gene TRBJ2-5; TRBD2 agrees at 12 bases. Germline V gene lookup returns CDR1 SGHRS and CDR2 YFSETQ. V trimming: 0 bases; J trimming: 5 bases; junction bases outside the gene matches: 8. CDR3 size: 17 residues. CDR3 loop: CASSLAALAGGGETQYF. The CDR3 DNA follows: TGCGCCAGCAGCTTGGCGGCACTAGCGGGAGGAGGGGAGACCCAGTACTTC.

The chain couples TRBV29-1 to TRBJ2-5; D is perhaps TRBD2 (5 bases). Germline V gene data show CDR1 as SQVTM and CDR2 as ANQGSEA. The CDR3 runs 14 residues. Trimming took off 4 bases at V and 2 bases at J, with 14 bases between the two ends. The CDR3 spells CSVGMGSGQETQYF. CDR3 bases: TGCAGCGTTGGCATGGGGTCGGGGCAAGAGACCCAGTACTTC.

This clone was seen only a few times. The chain employs TRBV6-6 and TRBJ2-1; TRBD1 agrees at 8 bases. This CDR3 has 18 residues. Germline V gives CDR1 MNHNY, CDR2 SVGAGI (reference sequence). V lost 5 bases and J lost 2; bases outside the gene matches: 14. The CDR3 region is CASSRQSRAGGAYNEQFF. DNA of the CDR3: TGTGCCAGCAGTCGTCAATCCCGGGCAGGGGGCGCCTACAATGAGCAGTTCTTC.

This clone has just one count. The J gene is TRBJ2-5, the V gene TRBV9; 11 bases line up with TRBD2. The trim removed 1 base at V and 3 bases at J, leaving 2 bases unmatched. The CDR3 contains 15 residues. Germline CDR1 reads SGDLS; CDR2 reads YYNGEE. The CDR3 sequence: CASSVWGLAEETQYF. For the CDR3, the DNA is TGTGCCAGCAGCGTATGGGGACTAGCGGAAGAGACCCAGTACTTC.

This chain links TRBV28 with TRBJ1-2; possibly TRBD1 for D (6 bases). CDR3 length equals 13 residues. Between the trimmed V and J ends, which lost 7 bases and 4 bases, there was a span of 13 bases. From germline, CDR1 is MDHEN and CDR2 SYDVKM. CDR3 residues: CASTENRVYGYTF. In DNA form, the CDR3 reads TGTGCCAGCACTGAAAACAGGGTCTATGGCTACACCTTC.

The chain links TRBV11-2 to TRBJ1-5; D gene unclear. Germline assignment: CDR1 SGHAT and CDR2 FQNNGV. The CDR3 has 13 residues. Trimming cost V 0 bases and J 7 bases, with 7 bases left between them. CDR3 DNA sequence: TGTGCCAGCAGCTTAGAAAACAGCCAGCCCCAGCATTTT. It is translated as CASSLENSQPQHF. The variable domain in full, with the rest retrieved from reference TRBV11-2 and TRBJ1-5, is EAGVAQSPRYKIIEKRQSVAFWCNPISGHATLYWYQQILGQGPKLLIQFQNNGVVDDSQLPKDRFSAERLKGVDSTLKIQPAKLEDSAVYLCASSLENSQPQHFGDGTRLSIL.

CDR3 amino acids: CSASRGGAIGAPLHF. CDR3 nucleotides: TGCAGTGCTAGTAGAGGAGGAGCGATTGGAGCACCCCTCCACTTT. The chain joins TRBV20-1 to TRBJ1-6; D not certain. V shed 3 bases and J shed 11 bases, with 20 bases lying between them. Germline-derived CDR1 and CDR2 are DFQATT and SNEGSKA (reference sequence). This CDR3 is built from 15 residues.

The CDR3 nucleotides are TGTGCCAGCAGCCCACACCGGACTAGCCCCACATTGGGTCAGTATTTT. Translation: CASSPHRTSPTLGQYF. This chain joins TRBV11-2 and TRBJ2-3; TRBD2 aligns across 8 bases. Looked up from germline, CDR1 is SGHAT and CDR2 is FQNNGV. The V segment lost 5 bases and the J segment 12 bases; nucleotides outside the gene matches: 19. This CDR3 has 16 residues.

The chain recombines TRBV19 with TRBJ2-1; 8 positions match TRBD1. CDR1 is LNHDA, CDR2 SQIVND, per germline (reference sequence). The CDR3 sequence is 14 residues long. The junction had 0 bases not matched to a gene; V was cut back by 3 bases and J by 2 bases. The CDR3 is CASSMTGAYNEQFF. For the CDR3, the DNA is TGTGCCAGTAGTATGACAGGGGCCTACAATGAGCAGTTCTTC. Full variable domain (missing parts from reference TRBV19 and TRBJ2-1): DGGITQSPKYLFRKEGQNVTLSCEQNLNHDAMYWYRQDPGQGLRLIYYSQIVNDFQKGDIAEGYSVSREKKESFPLTVTSAQKNPTAFYLCASSMTGAYNEQFFGPGTRLTVL.

This chain joins TRBV5-4 and TRBJ2-3; 12 bases align to TRBD2. Germline CDR1 reads SGHNT; CDR2 reads YYREEE (reference sequence). This CDR3 has 15 amino acids. V trimming: 4 bases; J trimming: 6 bases; junction bases outside the gene matches: 6. DNA of the CDR3: TGTGCCAGCAGCCCTAGCGGGAGGGCCGGGGATACGCAGTATTTT. Its protein product is CASSPSGRAGDTQYF.

This clone has ten or more counts. The chain recombines TRBV7-9 with TRBJ1-6, with D unresolved. The CDR3 spans 15 residues. V lost 11 bases, J lost 1 base, and 15 bases lay in between. The germline CDR1 and CDR2 sequences are SEHNR and FQNEAQ (reference sequence). CDR3 region: CAANEEESYNSPLHF. The DNA of the CDR3 is TGTGCCGCGAACGAGGAAGAGTCCTATAATTCACCCCTCCACTTT.

V and J are TRBV11-3 and TRBJ2-7; 7 positions match TRBD2. The CDR3 runs to 16 residues. Trimming cost V 0 bases and J 4 bases; bases outside gene matches: 9. Germline V lookup: CDR1 SGHNT, CDR2 YENEEA. CDR3 region: CASSLDIAGAGYEQYF. The CDR3, as DNA: TGTGCCAGCAGCTTAGATATCGCGGGAGCGGGATACGAGCAGTACTTC.

This clone was observed a handful of times. The chain is built from TRBV19 and TRBJ2-7; TRBD1 is a possible D gene (5 bases). The length of the CDR3 is 13 residues. Germline CDR1 is LNHDA and CDR2 is SQIVND (reference sequence). V lost 4 bases and J lost 3, with 10 bases in between. The CDR3 coding sequence is TGTGCCAGTAGTACAGGGATCGGCTACGAGCAGTACTTC. Its translation: CASSTGIGYEQYF.

V gene TRBV18 combines with J gene TRBJ2-2; TRBD2 might be the D (7 bases). Germline V lookup: CDR1 KGHSH, CDR2 LQKENI. This CDR3 has 17 amino acids. The V end was cut by 0 bases, the J end by 6 bases, with 17 bases between. This CDR3 reads CASSPPSGGSFAGELFF. The DNA for the CDR3 is TGTGCCAGCTCACCACCATCGGGGGGCTCCTTCGCCGGGGAGCTGTTTTTT.

A single count supports this clone. The rearrangement joins TRBV19 to TRBJ2-5; a possible D gene is TRBD1 (6 bases). The V and J ends lost 2 bases and 4 bases respectively, with 8 bases between them. CDR1 and CDR2 from the germline V gene are LNHDA and SQIVND (reference sequence). The CDR3 totals 13 residues. The CDR3 nucleotides are TGTGCCAGTAGTATATCAGGGGCAGAGACCCAGTACTTC. Translated: CASSISGAETQYF.

This chain connects TRBV4-3 to TRBJ2-1; weak D call: TRBD2 (5 bases). Germline CDR1 and CDR2: LGHNA and YSLEER. This CDR3 is built from 14 residues. Trimming shortened V by 0 bases and J by 5 bases, and 8 bases separated the two germline ends. CDR3 amino acids: CASSQETNHNEQFF. The CDR3 bases are TGCGCCAGCAGCCAAGAGACTAACCACAATGAGCAGTTCTTC.

The sample holds a few counts of this clone. At the DNA level, this CDR3 is encoded by other sequences in the same sample as well. The rearrangement uses TRBV28 and TRBJ2-3; 7 nucleotides align to TRBD2. V shed 2 bases, J shed 1 base, and the junction held 0 bases outside the gene matches. The germline CDR1 and CDR2 sequences are MDHEN and SYDVKM. This CDR3 has 14 amino acids. CDR3 protein: CASSLRGGTDTQYF. The CDR3 DNA sequence: TGTGCCAGCAGTTTACGGGGGGGCACAGATACGCAGTATTTT.

The rearrangement joins TRBV6-5 to TRBJ1-5; 7 positions agree with TRBD1. CDR3 length: 14 residues. V shed 5 bases, J shed 7 bases, and the junction held 8 bases outside the gene matches. Germline CDR1 and CDR2: MNHEY and SVGAGI. DNA for the CDR3: TGTGCCAGCAGTACCCGACAGGGTGGGCAGCCCCAGCATTTT. As protein: CASSTRQGGQPQHF.

This clone has more than one count but fewer than ten. The chain links TRBV5-5 to TRBJ2-2, with D unresolved. This CDR3 is 16 amino acids long. V was shortened by 9 bases and J by 2 bases, with 20 bases between the two germline ends. Germline-derived CDR1 and CDR2 are SGHKS and YYEKEE (reference sequence). Here the CDR3 reads CATRPSARINTGELFF. DNA of the CDR3: TGTGCCACGCGGCCCTCCGCGCGGATCAACACCGGGGAGCTGTTTTTT.

The V gene is TRBV5-1, the J gene TRBJ2-2; 10 bases map to TRBD2. This CDR3 has 16 amino acids. Per the germline V gene, CDR1 is SGHRS and CDR2 is YFSETQ. The ends lost 2 bases at V and 4 bases at J; junction bases unmatched: 5. The CDR3 DNA reads TGCGCCAGCAGCTTCATAGCGGGGGGCCCCACCGGGGAGCTGTTTTTT. Translation gives CASSFIAGGPTGELFF.

This rearrangement joins TRBV7-3 to TRBJ1-1; D is unclear. The ends were cut back, 3 bases at V and 1 base at J, with 15 bases in the middle. The CDR3 has 16 amino acids. Germline V lookup: CDR1 SGHTA, CDR2 FQGTGA. This CDR3 reads CASSFPLTVGNTEAFF. Here the CDR3 DNA reads TGTGCCAGCAGCTTCCCCCTAACAGTGGGGAACACTGAAGCTTTCTTT.

The rearrangement joins TRBV4-1 to TRBJ1-2; D gene ambiguous. The germline CDR1 and CDR2 sequences are MGHRA and YSYEKL. V lost 0 bases and J lost 4, with 9 bases in between. The CDR3 has 14 amino acids. The CDR3 bases are TGCGCCAGCAGCCAAGAGCCCCGGGGCTATGGCTACACCTTC. As protein: CASSQEPRGYGYTF.